The clone carrying this T cell receptor (beta chain) was observed at least ten times. These data come from a study of T cells in Graves' hyperthyroidism and ophthalmopathy. Study information: Peripheral blood was collected at initial diagnosis, before any treatment.

Disease lasting under 3 months, a NOSPECS grade of at least 4, and a Clinical Activity Score of at least 3 were features of the ophthalmopathy patients. TCR beta CDR3 region amplification was performed from RNA transcripts. With the HTBI primer set, the TCR CDR3 went through a first round of RT-PCR. TCRdb passed the multiplex PCR reads through MiXCR, listing each CDR3 protein once. The table has roughly 280,000 distinct CDR3 sequences, roughly 20% seen once. V dropped 4 bases and J dropped 10 bases, with 19 bases sitting between them. The germline V gene has CDR1 LGHDT and CDR2 YNNKEL (reference sequence). The CDR3 contains 14 residues.

The chain recombines TRBV3-1 with TRBJ1-1, with D maybe TRBD1 (5 bases). The receptor comes from a man aged 30 to 45 with Graves' ophthalmopathy. Sequencing input: blood. For the CDR3, the DNA is TGTGCCAGCAGCCCCGCGGCTGCAGGGCTGGTAGCTTTCTTT. Translated, it gives CASSPAAAGLVAFF.